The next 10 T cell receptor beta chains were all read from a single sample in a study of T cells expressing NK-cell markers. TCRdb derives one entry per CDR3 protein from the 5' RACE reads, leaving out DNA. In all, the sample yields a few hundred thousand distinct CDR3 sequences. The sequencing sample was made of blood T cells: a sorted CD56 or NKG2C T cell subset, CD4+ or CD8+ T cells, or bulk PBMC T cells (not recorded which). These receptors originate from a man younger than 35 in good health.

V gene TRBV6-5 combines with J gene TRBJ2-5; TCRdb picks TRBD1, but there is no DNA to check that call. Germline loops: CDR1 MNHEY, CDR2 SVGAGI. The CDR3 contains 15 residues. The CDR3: CASSYFPKREETQYF.

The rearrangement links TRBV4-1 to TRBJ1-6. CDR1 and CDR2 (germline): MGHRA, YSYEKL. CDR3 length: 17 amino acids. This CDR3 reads CASSQASLSGNDSPLHF.

CDR3 amino acids: CASSQRNTRTTDTQYF. V and J are TRBV14 and TRBJ2-3; TCRdb reports TRBD2, a call that lacks DNA to check it against. This CDR3 region has 16 residues. In germline, CDR1 is SGHDN, CDR2 FVKESK.

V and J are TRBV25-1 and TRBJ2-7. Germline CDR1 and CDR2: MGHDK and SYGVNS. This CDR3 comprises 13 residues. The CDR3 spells CASSEFGLHEQYF.

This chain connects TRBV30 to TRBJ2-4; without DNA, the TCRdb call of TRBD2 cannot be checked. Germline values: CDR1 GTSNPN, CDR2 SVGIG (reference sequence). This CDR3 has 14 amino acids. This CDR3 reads CAWSKSGSGDIQYF. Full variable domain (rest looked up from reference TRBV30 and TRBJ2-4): SQTIHQWPATLVQPVGSPLSLECTVEGTSNPNLYWYRQAAGRGLQLLFYSVGIGQISSEVPQNLSASRPQDRQFILSSKKLLLSDSGFYLCAWSKSGSGDIQYFGAGTRLSVL.

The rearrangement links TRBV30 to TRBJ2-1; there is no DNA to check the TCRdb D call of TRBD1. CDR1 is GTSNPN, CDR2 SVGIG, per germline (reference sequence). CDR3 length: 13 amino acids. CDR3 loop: CASPGQGYNEQFF.

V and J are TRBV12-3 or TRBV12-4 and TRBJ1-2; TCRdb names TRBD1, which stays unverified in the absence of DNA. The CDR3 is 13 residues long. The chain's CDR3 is CASSQVRTDGYTF.

This CDR3 reads CASSEGPGADYGYTF. The rearrangement uses TRBV6-1 and TRBJ1-2; TCRdb's assignment of TRBD1 cannot be checked, as there is no DNA. Germline loops: CDR1 MNHNS, CDR2 SASEGT. The CDR3 is 15 residues long.

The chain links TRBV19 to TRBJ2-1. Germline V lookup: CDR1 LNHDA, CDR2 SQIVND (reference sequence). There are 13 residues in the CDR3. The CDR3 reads CASSTDIRMGQFF.

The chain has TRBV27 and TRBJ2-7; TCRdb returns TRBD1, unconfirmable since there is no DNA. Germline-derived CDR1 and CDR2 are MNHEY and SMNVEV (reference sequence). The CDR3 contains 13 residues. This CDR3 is CASSFRGGDEQYF.